The sequence of this T cell receptor beta chain was determined in a study of blood T cell repertoires in COVID-19. The protocol was immunoSEQ multiplex PCR, while the TCRdb copy is restricted to in-frame clones and leaves out a portion. The sample holds 250,000 to 350,000 clones; 85% are singletons and the top ten take around 2.5%. CDR1 MDHEN and CDR2 SYDVKM come from the germline V gene. CDR3 size: 17 residues. V dropped 5 bases and J dropped 4 bases, with 23 bases sitting between them. Sequenced material: PBMCs or T cells enriched from blood (not recorded which). This rearrangement joins TRBV28 to TRBJ1-2; no definite D call. This receptor was obtained from a woman between 45 and 60 years old who had recovered from COVID-19. The CDR3 region is CASSAPSGEFLSYGYTF. The CDR3 DNA is TGTGCCAGCAGTGCTCCCAGCGGGGAGTTCCTGAGCTATGGCTACACCTTC.